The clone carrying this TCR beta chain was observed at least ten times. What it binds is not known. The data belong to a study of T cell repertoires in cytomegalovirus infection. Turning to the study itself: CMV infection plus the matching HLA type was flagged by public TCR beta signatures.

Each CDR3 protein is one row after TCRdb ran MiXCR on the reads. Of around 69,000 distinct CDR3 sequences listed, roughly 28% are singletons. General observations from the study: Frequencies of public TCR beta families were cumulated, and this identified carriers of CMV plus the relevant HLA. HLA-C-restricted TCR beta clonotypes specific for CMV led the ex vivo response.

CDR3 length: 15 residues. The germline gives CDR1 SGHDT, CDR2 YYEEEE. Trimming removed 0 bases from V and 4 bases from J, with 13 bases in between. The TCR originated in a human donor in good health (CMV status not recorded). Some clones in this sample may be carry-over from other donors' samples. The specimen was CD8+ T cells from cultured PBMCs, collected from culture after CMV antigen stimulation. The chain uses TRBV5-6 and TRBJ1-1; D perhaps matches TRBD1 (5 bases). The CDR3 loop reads CASSLGRAGSTEAFF. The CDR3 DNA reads TGTGCCAGCAGCTTGGGCAGGGCAGGGAGCACTGAAGCTTTCTTT. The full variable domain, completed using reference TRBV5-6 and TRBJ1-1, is DAGVTQSPTHLIKTRGQQVTLRCSPKSGHDTVSWYQQALGQGPQFIFQYYEEEERQRGNFPDRFSGHQFPNYSSELNVNALLLGDSALYLCASSLGRAGSTEAFFGQGTRLTVV.